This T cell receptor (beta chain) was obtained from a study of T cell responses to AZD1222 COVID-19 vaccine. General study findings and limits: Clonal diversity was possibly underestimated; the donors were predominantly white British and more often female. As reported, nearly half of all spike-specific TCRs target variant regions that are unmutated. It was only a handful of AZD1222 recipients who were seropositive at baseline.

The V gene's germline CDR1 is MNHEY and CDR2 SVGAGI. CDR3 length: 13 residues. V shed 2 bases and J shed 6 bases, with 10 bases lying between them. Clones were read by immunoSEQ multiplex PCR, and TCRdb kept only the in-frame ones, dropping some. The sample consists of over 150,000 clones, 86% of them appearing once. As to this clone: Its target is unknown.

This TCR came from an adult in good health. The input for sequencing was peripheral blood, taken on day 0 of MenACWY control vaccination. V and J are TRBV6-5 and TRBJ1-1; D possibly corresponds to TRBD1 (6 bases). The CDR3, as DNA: TGTGCCAGCAGTTACCTCACAGGGTCTGAAGCTTTCTTT. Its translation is CASSYLTGSEAFF.